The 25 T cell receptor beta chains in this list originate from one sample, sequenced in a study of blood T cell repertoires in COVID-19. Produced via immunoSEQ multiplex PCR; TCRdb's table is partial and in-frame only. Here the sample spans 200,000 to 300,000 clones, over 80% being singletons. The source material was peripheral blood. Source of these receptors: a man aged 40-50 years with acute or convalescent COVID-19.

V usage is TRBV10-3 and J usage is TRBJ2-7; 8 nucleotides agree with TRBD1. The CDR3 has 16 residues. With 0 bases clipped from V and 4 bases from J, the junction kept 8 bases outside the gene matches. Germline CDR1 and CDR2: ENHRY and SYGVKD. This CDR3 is CAISESDRGLLYEQYF. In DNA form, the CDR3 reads TGTGCCATCAGTGAGTCAGACAGGGGCTTGCTATACGAGCAGTACTTC.

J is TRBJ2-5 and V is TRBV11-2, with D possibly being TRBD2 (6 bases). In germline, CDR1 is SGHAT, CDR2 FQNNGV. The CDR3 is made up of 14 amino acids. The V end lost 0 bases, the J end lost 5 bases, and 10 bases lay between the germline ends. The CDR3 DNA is TGTGCCAGCAGCTTAGAGCGGGATTGGGAGACCCAGTACTTC. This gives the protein CASSLERDWETQYF.

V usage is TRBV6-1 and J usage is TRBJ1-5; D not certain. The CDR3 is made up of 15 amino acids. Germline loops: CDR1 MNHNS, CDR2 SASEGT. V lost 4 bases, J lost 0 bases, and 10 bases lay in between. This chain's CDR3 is CASSVAVYSNQPQHF. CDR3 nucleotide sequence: TGTGCCAGCAGTGTAGCCGTCTATAGCAATCAGCCCCAGCATTTT.

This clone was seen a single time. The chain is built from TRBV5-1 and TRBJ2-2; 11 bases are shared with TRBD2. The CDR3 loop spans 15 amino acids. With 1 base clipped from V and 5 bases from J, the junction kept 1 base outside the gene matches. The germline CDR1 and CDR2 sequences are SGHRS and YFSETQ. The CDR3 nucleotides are TGCGCCAGCAGCTTGTCTAGCGGGAGGACCGGGGAGCTGTTTTTT. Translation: CASSLSSGRTGELFF.

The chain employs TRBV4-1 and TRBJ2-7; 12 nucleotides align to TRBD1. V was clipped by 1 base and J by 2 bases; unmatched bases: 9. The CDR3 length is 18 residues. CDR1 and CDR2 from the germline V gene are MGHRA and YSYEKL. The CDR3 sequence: CASSQGGTGGIPPYEQYF. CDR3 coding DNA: TGCGCCAGCAGCCAAGGAGGGACAGGGGGCATCCCGCCCTACGAGCAGTACTTC.

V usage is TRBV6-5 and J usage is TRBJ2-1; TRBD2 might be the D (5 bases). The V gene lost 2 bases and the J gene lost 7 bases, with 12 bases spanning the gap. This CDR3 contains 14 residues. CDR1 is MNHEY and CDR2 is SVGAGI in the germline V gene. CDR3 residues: CASSYGRGSNEQFF. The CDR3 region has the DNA TGTGCCAGCAGTTACGGGAGAGGATCTAATGAGCAGTTCTTC.

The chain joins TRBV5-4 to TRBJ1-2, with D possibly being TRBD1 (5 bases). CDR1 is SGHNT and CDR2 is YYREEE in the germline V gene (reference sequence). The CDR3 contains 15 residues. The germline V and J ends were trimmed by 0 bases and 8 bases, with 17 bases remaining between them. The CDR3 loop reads CASSLVGGAPWGYTF. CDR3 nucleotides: TGTGCCAGCAGCTTGGTAGGAGGGGCCCCCTGGGGCTACACCTTC.

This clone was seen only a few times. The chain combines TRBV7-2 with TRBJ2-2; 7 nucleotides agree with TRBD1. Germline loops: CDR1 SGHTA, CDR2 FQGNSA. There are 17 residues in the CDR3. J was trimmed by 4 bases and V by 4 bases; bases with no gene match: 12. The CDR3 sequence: CASSSTTGDAGTGELFF. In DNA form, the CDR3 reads TGTGCCAGCAGCTCGACAACAGGGGACGCGGGCACCGGGGAGCTGTTTTTT.

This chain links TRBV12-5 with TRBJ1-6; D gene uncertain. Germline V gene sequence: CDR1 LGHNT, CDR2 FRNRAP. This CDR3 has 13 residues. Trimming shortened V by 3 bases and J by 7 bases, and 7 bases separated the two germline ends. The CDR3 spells CASGFGENSPLHF. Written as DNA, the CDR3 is TGTGCTAGTGGTTTTGGAGAGAATTCACCCCTCCACTTT.

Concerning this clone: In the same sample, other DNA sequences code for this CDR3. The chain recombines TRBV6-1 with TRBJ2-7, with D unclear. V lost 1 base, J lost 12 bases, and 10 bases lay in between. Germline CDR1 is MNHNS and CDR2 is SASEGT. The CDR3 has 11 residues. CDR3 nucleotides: TGTGCCAGCAGTGAAGAGGCGTCGGGGTACTTC. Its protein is CASSEEASGYF.

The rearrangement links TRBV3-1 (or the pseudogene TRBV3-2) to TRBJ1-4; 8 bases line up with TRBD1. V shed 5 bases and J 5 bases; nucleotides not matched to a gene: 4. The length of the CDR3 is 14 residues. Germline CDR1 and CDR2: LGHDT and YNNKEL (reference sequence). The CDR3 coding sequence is TGTGCCAGCAGCGCCAGGGGGCCAAATGAAAAACTGTTTTTT. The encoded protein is CASSARGPNEKLFF.

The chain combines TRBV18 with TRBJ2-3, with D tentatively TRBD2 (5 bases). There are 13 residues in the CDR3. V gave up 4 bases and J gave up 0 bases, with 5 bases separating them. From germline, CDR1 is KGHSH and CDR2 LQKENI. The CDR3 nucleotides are TGTGCCAGCTCACGCGGGAGCACAGATACGCAGTATTTT. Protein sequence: CASSRGSTDTQYF.

The CDR3 nucleotides read TGTGCCAGCAGTGTCTCACGCGGGAGGGGAGATACGCAGTATTTT. Translated: CASSVSRGRGDTQYF. This chain uses TRBV25-1 with TRBJ2-3; 9 bases line up with TRBD2. The CDR3 covers 15 residues. V lost 4 bases to trimming and J lost 5 bases; unmatched junction nucleotides: 7. The germline V gene encodes CDR1 MGHDK and CDR2 SYGVNS.

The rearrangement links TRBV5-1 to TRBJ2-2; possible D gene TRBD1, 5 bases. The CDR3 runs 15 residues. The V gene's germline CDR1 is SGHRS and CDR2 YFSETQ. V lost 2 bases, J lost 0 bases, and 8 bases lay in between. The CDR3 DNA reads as TGCGCCAGCAGCTTACAGGTTCCGAACACCGGGGAGCTGTTTTTT. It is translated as CASSLQVPNTGELFF.

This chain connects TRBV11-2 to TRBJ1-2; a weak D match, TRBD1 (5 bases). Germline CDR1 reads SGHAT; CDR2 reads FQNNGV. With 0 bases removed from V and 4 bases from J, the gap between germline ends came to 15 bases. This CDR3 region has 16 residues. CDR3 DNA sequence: TGTGCCAGCAGCTTAGATCCGGGGGAGAGAGGCTATGGCTACACCTTC. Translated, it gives CASSLDPGERGYGYTF.

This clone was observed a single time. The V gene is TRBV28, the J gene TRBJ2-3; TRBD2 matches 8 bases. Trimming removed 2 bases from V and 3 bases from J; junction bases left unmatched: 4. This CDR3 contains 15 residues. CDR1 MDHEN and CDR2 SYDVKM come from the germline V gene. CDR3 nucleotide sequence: TGTGCCAGCAGTTTAAGGGGACTAGGGACAGATACGCAGTATTTT. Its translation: CASSLRGLGTDTQYF.

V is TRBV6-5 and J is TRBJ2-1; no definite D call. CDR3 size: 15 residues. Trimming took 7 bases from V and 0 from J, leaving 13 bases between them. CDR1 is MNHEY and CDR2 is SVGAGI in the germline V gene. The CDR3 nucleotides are TGTGCCAGCACGCCGCGCGAGGCCTCCTACAATGAGCAGTTCTTC. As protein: CASTPREASYNEQFF.

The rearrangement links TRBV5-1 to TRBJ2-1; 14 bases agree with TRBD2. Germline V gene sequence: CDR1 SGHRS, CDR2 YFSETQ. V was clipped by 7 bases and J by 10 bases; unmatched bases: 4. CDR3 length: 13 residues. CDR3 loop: CASGTSGSGEQFF. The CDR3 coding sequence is TGCGCCAGCGGGACTAGCGGGAGTGGAGAGCAGTTCTTC.

The CDR3 bases are TGCAGCGCAGGGGCAACTAATGAAAAACTGTTTTTT. Amino acids: CSAGATNEKLFF. The genes are TRBV29-1 and TRBJ1-4; TRBD1 might be the D (6 bases). This CDR3 spans 12 amino acids. Germline V gene sequence: CDR1 SQVTM, CDR2 ANQGSEA. Trimming removed 7 bases from V and 0 bases from J, with 6 bases in between.

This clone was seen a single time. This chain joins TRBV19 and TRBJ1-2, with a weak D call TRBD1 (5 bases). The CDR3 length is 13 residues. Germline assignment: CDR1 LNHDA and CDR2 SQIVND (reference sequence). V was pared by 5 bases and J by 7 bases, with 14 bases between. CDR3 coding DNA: TGTGCCAGTAGTGCAACTCCGACAGTTGGCTACACCTTC. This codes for CASSATPTVGYTF.

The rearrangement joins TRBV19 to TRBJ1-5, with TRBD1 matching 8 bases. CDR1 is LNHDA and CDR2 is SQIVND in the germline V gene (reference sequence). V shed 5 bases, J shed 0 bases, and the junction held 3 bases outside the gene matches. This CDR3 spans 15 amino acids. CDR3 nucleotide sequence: TGTGCCAGTAGTTCACAGGGGGGTAGCAATCAGCCCCAGCATTTT. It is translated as CASSSQGGSNQPQHF.

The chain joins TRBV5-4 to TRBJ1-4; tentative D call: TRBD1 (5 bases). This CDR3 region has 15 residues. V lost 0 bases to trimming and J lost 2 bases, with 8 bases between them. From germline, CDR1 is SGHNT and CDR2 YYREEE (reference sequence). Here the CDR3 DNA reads TGTGCCAGCAGCTTGGGGGGGACTACTAATGAAAAACTGTTTTTT. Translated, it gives CASSLGGTTNEKLFF.

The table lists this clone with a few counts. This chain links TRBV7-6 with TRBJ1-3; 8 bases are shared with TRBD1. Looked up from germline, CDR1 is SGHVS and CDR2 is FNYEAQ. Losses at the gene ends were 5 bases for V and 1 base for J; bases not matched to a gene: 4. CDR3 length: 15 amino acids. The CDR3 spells CASSHRQGSGNTIYF. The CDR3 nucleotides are TGTGCCAGCAGCCATCGACAGGGGTCTGGAAACACCATATATTTT. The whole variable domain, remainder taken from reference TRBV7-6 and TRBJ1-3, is GAGVSQSPRYKVTKRGQDVALRCDPISGHVSLYWYRQALGQGPEFLTYFNYEAQQDKSGLPNDRFSAERPEGSISTLTIQRTEQRDSAMYRCASSHRQGSGNTIYFGEGSWLTVV.

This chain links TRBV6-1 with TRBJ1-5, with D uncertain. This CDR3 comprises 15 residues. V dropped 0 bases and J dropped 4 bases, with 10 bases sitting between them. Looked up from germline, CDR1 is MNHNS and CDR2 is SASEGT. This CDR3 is CASSEALGRNQPQHF. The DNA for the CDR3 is TGTGCCAGCAGTGAAGCGCTGGGCAGAAATCAGCCCCAGCATTTT.

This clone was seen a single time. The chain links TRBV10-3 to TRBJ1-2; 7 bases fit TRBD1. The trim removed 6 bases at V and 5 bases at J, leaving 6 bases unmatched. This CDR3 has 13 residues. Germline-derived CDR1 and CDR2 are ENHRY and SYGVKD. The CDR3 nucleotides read TGTGCCATCAGCGACAGGGAGCGGTATGGCTACACCTTC. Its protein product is CAISDRERYGYTF.